This record looks at one T cell receptor beta chain sequence and its context. Its antigen is undetermined. The data belong to a study of cytomegalovirus exposure and HLA in healthy donors. Overall study results and limits: According to a later analysis, donors in an Asian-associated ancestry cluster reportedly had fewer N-insertions than the roughly 670-donor mean. After further analysis at a later stage, roughly 15,000 TCR beta sequences were associated with HLA alleles at 0.05 false discovery rate. Some public TCRs appeared in many individuals, while most sequences were rare. Across donors, presence/absence analyses took sequencing depth to be roughly uniform.

In the PCR, 60 Vbeta and 13 Jbeta primers were used. Assay: immunoSEQ multiplex PCR; the TCRdb copy retains only in-frame clones and omits some. Counted here are roughly 190,000 clones, about 84% occurring once; the ten biggest clones make up about 14%. The germline CDR1 and CDR2 sequences are SGHTA and FQGTGA. CDR3 length equals 16 residues. The V gene end was trimmed by 4 bases and the J gene end by 3 bases; junction bases not matched to a gene: 3. The gene calls are TRBV7-3 and TRBJ2-1; 13 nucleotides align to TRBD2. The TCR originated in a woman in her twenties or thirties in good health and CMV-seropositive. The material sequenced was PBMCs. This CDR3 is CASSSGTSGDYNEQFF. The CDR3 region has the DNA TGTGCCAGCAGCTCCGGGACTAGCGGGGACTACAATGAGCAGTTCTTC.